This T cell receptor beta chain was sequenced in a study of blood T cell repertoires in COVID-19. Germline-derived CDR1 and CDR2 are KGHSH and LQKENI. The CDR3 sequence is 15 residues long. V gave up 2 bases and J gave up 5 bases; unmatched junction bases: 7. In the original processing: Estimates of nucleated cell counts were drawn from the amplification of reference gene primers. Only in-frame clones appear in the TCRdb table, and some are missing; sequencing was by immunoSEQ multiplex PCR. Clone size and V and J calls were adopted from that table, with D and trimming inferred from the DNA. Here the sample spans tens of thousands of clones, more than 75% being singletons.

This rearrangement joins TRBV18 to TRBJ2-5, with 8 bases fitting TRBD2. The clonotype comes from a man older than 75 with acute or convalescent COVID-19. The sequencing input was peripheral blood. DNA of the CDR3: TGTGCCAGCTCACCATATAGCGGGATTAGTGAGACCCAGTACTTC. Protein: CASSPYSGISETQYF.